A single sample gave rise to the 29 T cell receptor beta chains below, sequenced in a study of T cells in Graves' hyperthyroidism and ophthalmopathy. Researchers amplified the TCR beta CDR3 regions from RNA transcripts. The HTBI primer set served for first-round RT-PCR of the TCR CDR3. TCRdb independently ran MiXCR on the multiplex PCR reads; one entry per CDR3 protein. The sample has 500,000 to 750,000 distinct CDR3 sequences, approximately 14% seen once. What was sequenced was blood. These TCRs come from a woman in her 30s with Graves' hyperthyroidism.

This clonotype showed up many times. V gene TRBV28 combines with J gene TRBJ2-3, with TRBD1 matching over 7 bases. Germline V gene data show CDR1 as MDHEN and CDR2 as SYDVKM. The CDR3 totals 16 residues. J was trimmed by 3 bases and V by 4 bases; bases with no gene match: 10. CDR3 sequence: CASSSQGSEATDTQYF. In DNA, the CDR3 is TGTGCCAGCAGTTCACAGGGGTCTGAGGCTACAGATACGCAGTATTTT.

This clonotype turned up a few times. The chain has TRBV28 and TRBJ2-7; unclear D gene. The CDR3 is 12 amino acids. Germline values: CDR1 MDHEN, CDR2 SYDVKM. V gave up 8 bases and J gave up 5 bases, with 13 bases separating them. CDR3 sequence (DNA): TGTGCCAGCGGGAAGCCCCAAGACGAGCAGTACTTC. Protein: CASGKPQDEQYF.

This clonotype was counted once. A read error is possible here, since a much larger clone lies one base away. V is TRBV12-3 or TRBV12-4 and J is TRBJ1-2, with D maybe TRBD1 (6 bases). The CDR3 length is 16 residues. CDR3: CASSSGTRFFNYDYTF. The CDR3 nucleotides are TGTGCCAGCAGTTCCGGGACAAGATTTTTTAACTATGACTACACCTTC.

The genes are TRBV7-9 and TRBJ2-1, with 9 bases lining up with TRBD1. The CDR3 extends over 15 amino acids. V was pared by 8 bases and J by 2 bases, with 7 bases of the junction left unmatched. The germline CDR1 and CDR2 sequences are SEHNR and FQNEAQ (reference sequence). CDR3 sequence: CASGSGTGTYNEQFF. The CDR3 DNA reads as TGTGCCAGCGGGTCCGGGACAGGGACCTACAATGAGCAGTTCTTC.

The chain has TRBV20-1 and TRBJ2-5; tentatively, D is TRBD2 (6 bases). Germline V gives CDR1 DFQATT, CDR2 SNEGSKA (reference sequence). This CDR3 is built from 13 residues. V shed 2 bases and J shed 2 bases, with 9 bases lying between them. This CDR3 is CSARPGTQETQYF. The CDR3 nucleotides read TGCAGTGCTAGACCCGGGACTCAAGAGACCCAGTACTTC.

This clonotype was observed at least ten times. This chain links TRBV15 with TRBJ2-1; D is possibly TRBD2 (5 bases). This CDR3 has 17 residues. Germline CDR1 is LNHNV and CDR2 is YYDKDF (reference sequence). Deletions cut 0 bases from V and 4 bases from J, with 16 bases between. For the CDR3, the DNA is TGTGCCACCAGCAGAGATTCATTGCGGGCAAGATACAATGAGCAGTTCTTC. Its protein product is CATSRDSLRARYNEQFF.

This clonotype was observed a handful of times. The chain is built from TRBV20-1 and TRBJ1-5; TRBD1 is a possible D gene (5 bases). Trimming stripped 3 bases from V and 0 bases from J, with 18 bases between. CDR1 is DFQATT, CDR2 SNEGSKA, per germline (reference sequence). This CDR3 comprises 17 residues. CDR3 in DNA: TGCAGTGCTAGTCGTGGGACTGCGGATTATAGCAATCAGCCCCAGCATTTT. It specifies CSASRGTADYSNQPQHF.

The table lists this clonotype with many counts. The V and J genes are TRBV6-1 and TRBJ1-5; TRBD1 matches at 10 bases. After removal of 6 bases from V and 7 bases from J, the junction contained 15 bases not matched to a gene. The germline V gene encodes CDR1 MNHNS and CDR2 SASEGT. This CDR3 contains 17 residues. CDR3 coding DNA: TGTGCCAGCAGCTCCGGGACAGGGGCCTTGGTAATGCAGCCCCAGCATTTT. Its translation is CASSSGTGALVMQPQHF.

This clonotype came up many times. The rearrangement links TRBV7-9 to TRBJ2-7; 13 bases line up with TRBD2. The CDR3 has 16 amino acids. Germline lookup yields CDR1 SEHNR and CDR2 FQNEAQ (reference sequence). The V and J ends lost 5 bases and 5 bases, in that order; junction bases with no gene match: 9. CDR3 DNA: TGTGCCAGCAGCCAACGTGGACTAGCGGGGGTTAACGAGCAGTACTTC. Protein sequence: CASSQRGLAGVNEQYF.

The CDR3 DNA is TGCAGTGCTAGAGTCCTAGCGGGAGGATACGAGCAGTACTTC. Encoded protein: CSARVLAGGYEQYF. The chain carries TRBV20-1 and TRBJ2-7; TRBD2 agrees at 11 bases. This CDR3 has 14 residues. After removal of 1 base from V and 4 bases from J, the junction contained 3 bases not matched to a gene. Germline V gene data show CDR1 as DFQATT and CDR2 as SNEGSKA (reference sequence).

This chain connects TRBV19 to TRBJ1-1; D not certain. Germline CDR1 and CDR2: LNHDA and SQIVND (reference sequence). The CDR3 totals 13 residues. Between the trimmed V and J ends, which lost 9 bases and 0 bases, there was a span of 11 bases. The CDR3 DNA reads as TGTGCCAGCCAGCCCCACCTGAACACTGAAGCTTTCTTT. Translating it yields CASQPHLNTEAFF.

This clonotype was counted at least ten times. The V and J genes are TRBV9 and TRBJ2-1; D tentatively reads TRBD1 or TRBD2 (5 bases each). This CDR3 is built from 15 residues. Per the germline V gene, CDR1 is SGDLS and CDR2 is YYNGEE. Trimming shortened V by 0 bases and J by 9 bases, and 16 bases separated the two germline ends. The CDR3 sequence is CASSVEWGTESEQFF. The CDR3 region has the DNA TGTGCCAGCAGCGTAGAATGGGGGACCGAGAGTGAGCAGTTCTTC. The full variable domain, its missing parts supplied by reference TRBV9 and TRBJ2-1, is DSGVTQTPKHLITATGQRVTLRCSPRSGDLSVYWYQQSLDQGLQFLIQYYNGEERAKGNILERFSAQQFPDLHSELNLSSLELGDSALYFCASSVEWGTESEQFFGPGTRLTVL.

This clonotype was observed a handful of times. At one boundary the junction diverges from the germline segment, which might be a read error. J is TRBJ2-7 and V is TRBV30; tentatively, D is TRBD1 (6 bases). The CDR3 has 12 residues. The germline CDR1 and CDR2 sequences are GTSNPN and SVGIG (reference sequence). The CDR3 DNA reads TGTGCCTGGAGTGTTGGGGGACACGAGCAGTGCTTC. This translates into CAWSVGGHEQCF.

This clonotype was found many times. CDR3 residues: CASSPARVSGQPQHF. The CDR3 region has the DNA TGTGCCAGCTCACCAGCCAGGGTATCGGGTCAGCCCCAGCATTTT. J is TRBJ1-5 and V is TRBV18; a weak D match, TRBD1 (5 bases). CDR3 length: 15 residues. Germline V CDR1 and CDR2: KGHSH, LQKENI. Between the trimmed V and J ends, which lost 2 bases and 6 bases, there was a span of 14 bases.

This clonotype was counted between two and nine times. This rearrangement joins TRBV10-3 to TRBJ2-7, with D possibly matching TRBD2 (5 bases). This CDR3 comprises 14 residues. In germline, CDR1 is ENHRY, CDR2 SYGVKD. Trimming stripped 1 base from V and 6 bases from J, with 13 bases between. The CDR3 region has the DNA TGTGCCATCAGTGAGTTAGGCGGCGAGGGCGAGCAGTACTTC. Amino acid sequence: CAISELGGEGEQYF.

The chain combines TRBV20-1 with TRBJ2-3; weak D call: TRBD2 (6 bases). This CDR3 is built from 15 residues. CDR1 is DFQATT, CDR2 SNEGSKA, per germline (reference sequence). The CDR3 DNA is TGCAGCCTCCTCTGGGCGGGAACTAGCACAGATACGCAGTATTTT. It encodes CSLLWAGTSTDTQYF.

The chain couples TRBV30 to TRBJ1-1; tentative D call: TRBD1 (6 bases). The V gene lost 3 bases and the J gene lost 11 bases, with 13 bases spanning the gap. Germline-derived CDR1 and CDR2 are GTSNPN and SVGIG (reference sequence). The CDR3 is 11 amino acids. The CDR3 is CAWRSGVGAFF. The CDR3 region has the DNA TGTGCCTGGAGATCAGGGGTTGGTGCTTTCTTT.

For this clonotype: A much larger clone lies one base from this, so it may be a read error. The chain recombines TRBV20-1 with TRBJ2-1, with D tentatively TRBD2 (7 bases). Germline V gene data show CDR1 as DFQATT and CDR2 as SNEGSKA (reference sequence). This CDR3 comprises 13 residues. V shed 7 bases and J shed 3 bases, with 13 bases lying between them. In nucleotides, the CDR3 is TGCAGTGTCCGAAGGGGGGGCTACAATGAGCAGTTCTTC. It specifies CSVRRGGYNEQFF.

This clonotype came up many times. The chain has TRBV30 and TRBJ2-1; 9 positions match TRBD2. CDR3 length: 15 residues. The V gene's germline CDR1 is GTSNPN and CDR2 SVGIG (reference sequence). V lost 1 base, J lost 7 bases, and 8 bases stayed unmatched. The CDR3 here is CAWSGAGGPQNEQFF. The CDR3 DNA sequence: TGTGCCTGGAGTGGTGCGGGAGGGCCCCAGAATGAGCAGTTCTTC.

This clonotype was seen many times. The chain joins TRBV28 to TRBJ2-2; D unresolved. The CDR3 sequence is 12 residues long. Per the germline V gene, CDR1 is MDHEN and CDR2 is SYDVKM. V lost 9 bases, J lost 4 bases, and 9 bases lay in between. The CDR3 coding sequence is TGTGCCAGTCCGAGTTCCACCGGGGAGCTGTTTTTT. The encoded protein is CASPSSTGELFF.

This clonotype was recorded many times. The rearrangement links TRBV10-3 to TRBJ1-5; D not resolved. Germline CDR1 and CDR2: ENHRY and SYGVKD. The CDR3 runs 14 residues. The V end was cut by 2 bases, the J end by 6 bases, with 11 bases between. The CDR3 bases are TGTGCCATCAGTGAGGAAGGGCTCCGTCAGCCCCAGCATTTT. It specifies CAISEEGLRQPQHF.

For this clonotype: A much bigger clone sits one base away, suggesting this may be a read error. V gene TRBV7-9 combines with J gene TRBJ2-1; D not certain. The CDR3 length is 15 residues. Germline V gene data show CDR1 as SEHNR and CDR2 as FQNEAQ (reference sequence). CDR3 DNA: TGTGCCAGCAGCTTCGGTCCCGCCTCCGTCAATGAGCAGCTCTTC. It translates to CASSFGPASVNEQLF.

CDR3: CASTPGQNTGELFF. CDR3 DNA sequence: TGTGCCAGCACCCCGGGACAGAACACCGGGGAGCTGTTTTTT. The V and J genes are TRBV19 and TRBJ2-2, with D perhaps matching TRBD1 (6 bases). The CDR3 runs to 14 residues. Germline V gives CDR1 LNHDA, CDR2 SQIVND (reference sequence). V was cut by 9 bases and J by 1 base, with 12 bases left in between. Full variable domain (rest looked up from reference TRBV19 and TRBJ2-2): DGGITQSPKYLFRKEGQNVTLSCEQNLNHDAMYWYRQDPGQGLRLIYYSQIVNDFQKGDIAEGYSVSREKKESFPLTVTSAQKNPTAFYLCASTPGQNTGELFFGEGSRLTVL.

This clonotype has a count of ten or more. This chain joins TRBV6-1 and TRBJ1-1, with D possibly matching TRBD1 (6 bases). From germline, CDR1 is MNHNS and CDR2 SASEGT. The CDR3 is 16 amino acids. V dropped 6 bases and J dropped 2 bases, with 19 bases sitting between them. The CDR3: CASRRGGQIINTEAFF. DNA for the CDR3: TGTGCCAGCAGGCGTGGGGGGCAGATAATCAACACTGAAGCTTTCTTT.

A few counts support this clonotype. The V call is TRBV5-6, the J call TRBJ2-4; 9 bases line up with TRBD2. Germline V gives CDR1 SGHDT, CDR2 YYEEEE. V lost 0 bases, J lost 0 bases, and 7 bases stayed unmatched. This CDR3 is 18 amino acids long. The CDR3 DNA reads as TGTGCCAGCAGCTTGGGGTCTAGCGGGATACAAGCCAAAAACATTCAGTACTTC. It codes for CASSLGSSGIQAKNIQYF.

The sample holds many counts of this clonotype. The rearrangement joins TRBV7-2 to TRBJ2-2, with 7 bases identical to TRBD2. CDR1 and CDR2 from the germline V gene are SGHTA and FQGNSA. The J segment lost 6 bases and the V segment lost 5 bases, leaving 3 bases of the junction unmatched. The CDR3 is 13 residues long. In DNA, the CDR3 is TGTGCCAGCAGCCGTACTAGCGCCGGGGAGCTGTTTTTT. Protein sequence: CASSRTSAGELFF.

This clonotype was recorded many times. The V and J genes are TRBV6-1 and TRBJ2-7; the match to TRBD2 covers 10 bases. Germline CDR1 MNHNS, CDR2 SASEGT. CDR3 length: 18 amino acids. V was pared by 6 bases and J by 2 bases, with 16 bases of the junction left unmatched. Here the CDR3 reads CASRNAVGSAGGTYEQYF. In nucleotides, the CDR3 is TGTGCCAGCAGAAACGCGGTCGGGTCAGCGGGAGGGACCTACGAGCAGTACTTC.

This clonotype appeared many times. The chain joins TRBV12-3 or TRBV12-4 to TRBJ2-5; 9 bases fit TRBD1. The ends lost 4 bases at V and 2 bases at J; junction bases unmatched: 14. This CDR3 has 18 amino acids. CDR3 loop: CASSWGTVDRGWQETQYF. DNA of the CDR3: TGTGCCAGCAGTTGGGGGACCGTCGACAGGGGGTGGCAAGAGACCCAGTACTTC.

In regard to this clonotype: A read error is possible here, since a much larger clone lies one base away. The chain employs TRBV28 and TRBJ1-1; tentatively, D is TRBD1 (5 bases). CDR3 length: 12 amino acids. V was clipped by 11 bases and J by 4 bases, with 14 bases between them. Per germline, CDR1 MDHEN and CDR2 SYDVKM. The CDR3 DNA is TGTGCCGGACTGGGGGGTGTCACTGAAGCTTTCTTT. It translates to CAGLGGVTEAFF.